One sample yielded the 18 T cell receptor beta chains listed below, sequenced in a study of shared clonotypes between healthy human individuals. Only in-frame clones appear in the TCRdb table, and some are missing; sequencing was by immunoSEQ multiplex PCR. Among about 980,000 clones, 76% were seen once, and the ten largest hold roughly 1.5%. The source material was memory CD4+ T cells sorted from blood. Subset specified: CD45RA-negative fraction. The receptors shown here come from a man younger than 30 in good health.

This clone was picked up a small number of times. The rearrangement joins TRBV30 to TRBJ1-1; no clear D. V was trimmed by 2 bases and J by 0 bases, leaving 7 bases between them. CDR1 and CDR2 from the germline V gene are GTSNPN and SVGIG (reference sequence). The CDR3 is 13 amino acids. The CDR3 DNA reads TGTGCCTGGAGTATACAGATGAACACTGAAGCTTTCTTT. Protein sequence: CAWSIQMNTEAFF.

The CDR3 here is CASGLRLWAEPYNSPLHF. CDR3 in DNA: TGTGCTAGTGGTTTGAGACTTTGGGCTGAGCCTTATAATTCACCCCTCCACTTT. The V and J genes are TRBV12-5 and TRBJ1-6; D is unresolved. Germline CDR1 LGHNT, CDR2 FRNRAP. V gave up 2 bases and J gave up 4 bases, with 18 bases separating them. This CDR3 spans 18 amino acids. The complete variable domain, with remaining parts taken from reference TRBV12-5 and TRBJ1-6, reads DARVTQTPRHKVTEMGQEVTMRCQPILGHNTVFWYRQTMMQGLELLAYFRNRAPLDDSGMPKDRFSAEMPDATLATLKIQPSEPRDSAVYFCASGLRLWAEPYNSPLHFGNGTRLTVT.

The rearrangement uses TRBV5-1 and TRBJ2-7; D is ambiguous. Germline-derived CDR1 and CDR2 are SGHRS and YFSETQ. CDR3 length: 17 amino acids. Trimming shortened V by 2 bases and J by 0 bases, and 18 bases separated the two germline ends. CDR3 sequence reads: CASSLSTVSEASYEQYF. The CDR3 nucleotides are TGCGCCAGCAGCTTATCGACGGTGTCCGAAGCCTCCTACGAGCAGTACTTC.

This chain connects TRBV5-4 to TRBJ2-6; D call uncertain. Germline V gene data show CDR1 as SGHNT and CDR2 as YYREEE (reference sequence). The CDR3 sequence is 17 residues long. The V and J ends lost 10 bases and 5 bases respectively, with 25 bases between them. This CDR3 is CAAHKSYRQSRANVLTF. In DNA form, the CDR3 reads TGTGCCGCGCATAAATCGTACAGACAAAGTCGGGCCAACGTCCTGACTTTC.

This clone appeared once. This sequence joins TRBV11-2 and TRBJ2-7, with TRBD2 identical over 11 bases. Germline CDR1 SGHAT, CDR2 FQNNGV. The CDR3 is made up of 15 amino acids. V was pared by 4 bases and J by 5 bases, with 7 bases of the junction left unmatched. CDR3 in amino acids: CASSSLAGALNEQYF. The CDR3 DNA sequence: TGTGCCAGCAGCTCACTAGCGGGAGCACTTAACGAGCAGTACTTC. Complete variable domain (other parts from reference TRBV11-2 and TRBJ2-7): EAGVAQSPRYKIIEKRQSVAFWCNPISGHATLYWYQQILGQGPKLLIQFQNNGVVDDSQLPKDRFSAERLKGVDSTLKIQPAKLEDSAVYLCASSSLAGALNEQYFGPGTRLTVT.

The chain carries TRBV27 and TRBJ1-6, with 7 bases aligning to TRBD1. Germline values: CDR1 MNHEY, CDR2 SMNVEV (reference sequence). This CDR3 is 13 amino acids long. Trimming cost V 5 bases and J 9 bases; bases outside gene matches: 4. The CDR3 DNA reads as TGTGCCAGCAGTGCAAACAGGGGTTCACCCCTCCACTTT. It is translated as CASSANRGSPLHF.

This chain uses TRBV7-8 with TRBJ1-1; D is undetermined. The CDR3 is 14 amino acids. Trimming took 8 bases from V and 1 from J, leaving 14 bases between them. CDR1 and CDR2 from the germline V gene are SGHVS and FQNEAQ. The CDR3 DNA reads as TGTGCCAGCTACCGGGGATGGTCGAACACTGAAGCTTTCTTT. It is translated as CASYRGWSNTEAFF.

This clone was picked up one time. The chain links TRBV15 to TRBJ2-7; weak D call: TRBD1 (6 bases). With 0 bases removed from V and 12 bases from J, the gap between germline ends came to 12 bases. There are 12 residues in the CDR3. Germline CDR1 reads LNHNV; CDR2 reads YYDKDF (reference sequence). The CDR3 DNA is TGTGCCACCAGCAGAGAGACAGGCCTGCCGTACTTC. Protein sequence: CATSRETGLPYF.

The chain couples TRBV27 to TRBJ1-5, with 8 bases lining up with TRBD1. V dropped 5 bases and J dropped 6; count of bases not matched to a gene: 6. The CDR3 consists of 14 residues. CDR1 is MNHEY and CDR2 is SMNVEV in the germline V gene (reference sequence). The CDR3 reads CASSGQGTGQPQHF. Here the CDR3 DNA reads TGTGCCAGCAGTGGACAGGGCACCGGTCAGCCCCAGCATTTT.

This clone came up a few times. The chain links TRBV11-2 to TRBJ2-2; D gene ambiguous. V lost 0 bases and J lost 3, with 2 bases in between. This CDR3 is 13 amino acids long. Germline values: CDR1 SGHAT, CDR2 FQNNGV. CDR3 sequence (DNA): TGTGCCAGCAGCTTAGATGACACCGGGGAGCTGTTTTTT. Residues: CASSLDDTGELFF.

The count of this clone is one. The chain combines TRBV2 with TRBJ2-7; D not certain. The CDR3 is made up of 13 amino acids. The V gene's germline CDR1 is SNHLY and CDR2 FYNNEI. The V end was cut by 1 base, the J end by 6 bases, with 10 bases between. The CDR3 loop is CASSEGERTEQYF. The CDR3 DNA follows: TGTGCCAGCAGTGAAGGAGAGAGAACCGAGCAGTACTTC. The variable domain in full, completed from reference TRBV2 and TRBJ2-7, reads EPEVTQTPSHQVTQMGQEVILRCVPISNHLYFYWYRQILGQKVEFLVSFYNNEISEKSEIFDDQFSVERPDGSNFTLKIRSTKLEDSAMYFCASSEGERTEQYFGPGTRLTVT.

The rearrangement uses TRBV10-3 and TRBJ2-3; possibly TRBD2 for D (5 bases). The germline V gene has CDR1 ENHRY and CDR2 SYGVKD. V was pared by 10 bases and J by 0 bases, with 11 bases between. This CDR3 region has 13 residues. The CDR3 is CASTWTSTDTQYF. For the CDR3, the DNA is TGTGCCAGTACTTGGACTAGCACAGATACGCAGTATTTT.

This clone came up once. J is TRBJ2-5 and V is TRBV5-1; D remains unclear. The germline CDR1 and CDR2 sequences are SGHRS and YFSETQ. This CDR3 is built from 13 residues. Trimming took 0 bases from V and 4 from J, leaving 7 bases between them. DNA of the CDR3: TGCGCCAGCAGCTTGGAGTTTAGAGAGACCCAGTACTTC. Encoded protein: CASSLEFRETQYF.

The chain couples TRBV4-1 to TRBJ2-3; 11 bases match TRBD2. The germline gives CDR1 MGHRA, CDR2 YSYEKL. This CDR3 comprises 18 residues. Trimming cost V 2 bases and J 2 bases; bases outside gene matches: 9. The CDR3: CASSQSLAGGRYTDTQYF. The CDR3 nucleotides are TGCGCCAGCAGCCAATCTCTAGCGGGGGGAAGGTACACAGATACGCAGTATTTT.

The J gene is TRBJ2-7, the V gene TRBV7-2; TRBD2 agrees at 7 bases. This CDR3 has 16 residues. The V and J ends lost 3 bases and 2 bases, in that order; junction bases with no gene match: 10. Germline-derived CDR1 and CDR2 are SGHTA and FQGNSA. The CDR3 DNA reads TGTGCCAGCAGCTTGGCCAGCGGGACTGTCACCTACGAGCAGTACTTC. Amino acid sequence: CASSLASGTVTYEQYF.

The V gene is TRBV7-2, the J gene TRBJ1-5; possible D gene TRBD1, 5 bases. The CDR3 is 15 residues long. Trimming cost V 5 bases and J 3 bases, with 14 bases left between them. CDR1 and CDR2 from the germline V gene are SGHTA and FQGNSA. Here the CDR3 DNA reads TGTGCCAGCAGCCGAATCGCGGGGGACAATCAGCCCCAGCATTTT. It codes for CASSRIAGDNQPQHF.

The genes are TRBV28 and TRBJ2-4, with TRBD1 matching 11 bases. Germline assignment: CDR1 MDHEN and CDR2 SYDVKM. This CDR3 has 15 residues. The V gene end was trimmed by 5 bases and the J gene end by 9 bases; junction bases not matched to a gene: 9. The DNA for the CDR3 is TGTGCCAGCAGTGCCTCCGGGACAGGGGGATCCATTCAGTACTTC. This codes for CASSASGTGGSIQYF.

The chain carries TRBV5-1 and TRBJ1-6; D is possibly TRBD1 (5 bases). Trimming shortened V by 5 bases and J by 8 bases, and 14 bases separated the two germline ends. Germline V gene sequence: CDR1 SGHRS, CDR2 YFSETQ. The CDR3 is 14 amino acids. CDR3 in amino acids: CASRPGTEDSPLHF. The CDR3 coding sequence is TGCGCCAGCAGACCCGGGACTGAGGATTCACCCCTCCACTTT. The complete variable domain, with remaining parts taken from reference TRBV5-1 and TRBJ1-6, reads KAGVTQTPRYLIKTRGQQVTLSCSPISGHRSVSWYQQTPGQGLQFLFEYFSETQRNKGNFPGRFSGRQFSNSRSEMNVSTLELGDSALYLCASRPGTEDSPLHFGNGTRLTVT.